The 12 T cell receptor beta chains below were found in one sample sequenced in a study of T cells in Graves' hyperthyroidism and ophthalmopathy. The source material, RNA transcripts, was used to amplify TCR beta CDR3 regions. TCR CDR3 regions were first amplified by RT-PCR with HTBI primers. A single record per CDR3 protein comes from TCRdb applying MiXCR to the multiplex PCR reads. The sample contains around 520,000 distinct CDR3 sequences, 12% to 15% of which appear only once. Sequencing used blood. The receptors shown here come from a middle-aged woman with Graves' hyperthyroidism.

This clonotype showed up many times. V is TRBV3-1 and J is TRBJ2-7, with D maybe TRBD2 (7 bases). This CDR3 region has 15 residues. V dropped 4 bases and J dropped 7 bases, with 20 bases sitting between them. The V gene's germline CDR1 is LGHDT and CDR2 YNNKEL (reference sequence). The DNA for the CDR3 is TGTGCCAGCAGCCCAAGGGGGGGCGGCGCGAATGAGCAGTACTTC. This sequence encodes CASSPRGGGANEQYF.

In its sample, this clonotype was seen many times. The genes are TRBV3-1 and TRBJ2-1, with 9 bases aligning to TRBD2. CDR3 size: 16 residues. The germline gives CDR1 LGHDT, CDR2 YNNKEL (reference sequence). The J segment lost 4 bases and the V segment lost 1 base, leaving 5 bases of the junction unmatched. DNA for the CDR3: TGTGCCAGCAGCCAAGCTAGACTAGCGGCATACAATGAGCAGTTCTTC. The encoded protein is CASSQARLAAYNEQFF.

This clonotype was counted many times. V gene TRBV12-3 or TRBV12-4 combines with J gene TRBJ1-2; TRBD1 agrees at 10 bases. V gave up 5 bases and J gave up 8 bases; unmatched junction bases: 8. This CDR3 comprises 14 residues. The CDR3: CASSRDRGRWGYTF. Here the CDR3 DNA reads TGTGCCAGCAGTCGTGACAGGGGGCGCTGGGGCTACACCTTC.

The J gene is TRBJ2-5, the V gene TRBV20-1, with D tentatively TRBD1 (5 bases). The V end was cut by 4 bases, the J end by 2 bases, with 14 bases between. This CDR3 contains 14 residues. Germline V lookup: CDR1 DFQATT, CDR2 SNEGSKA (reference sequence). The CDR3 is CSATPTVTQETQYF. The CDR3 region has the DNA TGCAGTGCTACTCCGACAGTAACACAAGAGACCCAGTACTTC.

The V and J genes are TRBV19 and TRBJ1-2, with 9 bases that match TRBD1. Germline V gene data show CDR1 as LNHDA and CDR2 as SQIVND (reference sequence). This CDR3 is built from 15 residues. V was pared by 6 bases and J by 8 bases, with 13 bases of the junction left unmatched. CDR3 nucleotides: TGTGCCAGTAGCAAGATGGGACAGGGAAGGGTCGGCTACACCTTC. Encoded protein: CASSKMGQGRVGYTF.

This clonotype has more than one count but fewer than ten. The chain has TRBV9 and TRBJ2-1; D remains unclear. Germline CDR1 reads SGDLS; CDR2 reads YYNGEE. This CDR3 spans 17 amino acids. Trimming removed 4 bases from V and 5 bases from J, with 22 bases in between. CDR3 amino acids: CASSPRPQDMWDNEQFF. CDR3 nucleotide sequence: TGTGCCAGCAGCCCACGACCCCAGGATATGTGGGACAATGAGCAGTTCTTC.

This clonotype has at least ten counts. This chain links TRBV27 with TRBJ1-1; the match to TRBD1 covers 7 bases. V trimming: 6 bases; J trimming: 4 bases; junction bases outside the gene matches: 11. CDR3 length: 15 amino acids. Looked up from germline, CDR1 is MNHEY and CDR2 is SMNVEV (reference sequence). DNA of the CDR3: TGTGCCAGCAGCTACCAAGGACAGGTTTTCACTGAAGCTTTCTTT. Translating gives CASSYQGQVFTEAFF.

The chain combines TRBV9 with TRBJ2-5; perhaps TRBD2 as D (6 bases). This CDR3 has 13 amino acids. CDR1 and CDR2 (germline): SGDLS, YYNGEE. V lost 2 bases and J lost 4, with 9 bases in between. The CDR3 protein is CASSVLGGETQYF. Here the CDR3 DNA reads TGTGCCAGCAGCGTCCTGGGGGGAGAGACCCAGTACTTC.

In its sample, this clonotype was seen many times. The chain has TRBV6-1 and TRBJ1-1; 7 positions match TRBD1. The length of the CDR3 is 13 residues. V was pared by 6 bases and J by 3 bases, with 4 bases of the junction left unmatched. Germline-derived CDR1 and CDR2 are MNHNS and SASEGT. CDR3: CASRWDSDTEAFF. The CDR3 region has the DNA TGTGCCAGCAGATGGGACAGTGACACTGAAGCTTTCTTT.

This clonotype was picked up a small number of times. At one end the junction does not follow the germline gene, possibly because of a read error. The chain couples TRBV10-3 to TRBJ2-5; 8 bases match TRBD2. Germline V gene lookup returns CDR1 ENHRY and CDR2 SYGVKD. This CDR3 region has 17 residues. CDR3 sequence: CAISEGRGLVFQKTQYF. In DNA, the CDR3 is TGTGCCATCAGTGAGGGGAGGGGACTAGTCTTCCAAAAGACCCAGTACTTC.

The table lists this clonotype with a few counts. The gene calls are TRBV7-2 and TRBJ2-1; D may be TRBD1 or TRBD2 (6 bases each). The germline gives CDR1 SGHTA, CDR2 FQGNSA. The V end was cut by 8 bases, the J end by 4 bases, with 18 bases between. There are 15 residues in the CDR3. CDR3 amino acids: CASVRGVAAYNEQFF. The CDR3 nucleotides read TGTGCCAGCGTTAGGGGGGTAGCAGCTTACAATGAGCAGTTCTTC.

The sample holds many counts of this clonotype. V is TRBV29-1 and J is TRBJ2-1; possibly TRBD1 or TRBD2 for D (5 bases each). Trimming removed 2 bases at V and 2 bases at J, with 13 bases between. The CDR3 covers 15 residues. Germline assignment: CDR1 SQVTM and CDR2 ANQGSEA. The CDR3 DNA sequence: TGCAGCGTTGAACCAGTTGAGGGGCCCTACAATGAGCAGTTCTTC. It yields the protein CSVEPVEGPYNEQFF.